The T cell receptor beta chain under discussion was sequenced for a study of T-cell memory formation after mild COVID-19. TCRdb analysed the 5' RACE reads with MiXCR anew, one entry per CDR3 protein. Of 550,000 to 600,000 distinct CDR3 sequences listed, roughly 17% were seen once; the top ten hold about 7.4%. The CDR3 is 16 residues long. Germline CDR1 reads SGHRS; CDR2 reads YFSETQ. Germline trimming cut 2 bases from V and 0 bases from J; bases unmatched to any gene: 6. The sequence derives from an adult woman who had mild COVID-19 (a few samples of this study predate the infection). Cell type and time point are not known. Input material: PBMCs or a T cell subset sorted from them (not recorded which). The genes are TRBV5-1 and TRBJ2-3; TRBD2 matches at 7 bases. For the CDR3, the DNA is TGCGCCAGCAGCTTTTATGGTAGCGGGAGCACAGATACGCAGTATTTT. Protein sequence: CASSFYGSGSTDTQYF.